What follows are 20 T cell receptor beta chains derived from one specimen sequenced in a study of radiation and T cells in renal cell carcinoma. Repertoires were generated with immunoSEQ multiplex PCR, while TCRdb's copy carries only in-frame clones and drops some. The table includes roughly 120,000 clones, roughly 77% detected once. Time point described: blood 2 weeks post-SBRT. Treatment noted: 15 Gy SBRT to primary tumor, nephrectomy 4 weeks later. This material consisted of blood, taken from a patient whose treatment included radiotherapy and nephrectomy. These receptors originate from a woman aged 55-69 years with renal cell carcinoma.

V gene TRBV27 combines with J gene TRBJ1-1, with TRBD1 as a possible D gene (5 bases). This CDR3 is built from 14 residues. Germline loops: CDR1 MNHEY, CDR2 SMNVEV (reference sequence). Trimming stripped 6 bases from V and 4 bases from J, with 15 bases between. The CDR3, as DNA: TGTGCCAGCAGACGGACACTCTGGAGCACTGAAGCTTTCTTT. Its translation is CASRRTLWSTEAFF.

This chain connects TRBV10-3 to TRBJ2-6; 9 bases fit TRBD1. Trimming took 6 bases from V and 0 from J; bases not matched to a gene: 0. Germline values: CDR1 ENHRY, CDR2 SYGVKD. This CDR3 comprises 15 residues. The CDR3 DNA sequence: TGTGCCATCAGGACAGGGGGCTCTGGGGCCAACGTCCTGACTTTC. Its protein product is CAIRTGGSGANVLTF.

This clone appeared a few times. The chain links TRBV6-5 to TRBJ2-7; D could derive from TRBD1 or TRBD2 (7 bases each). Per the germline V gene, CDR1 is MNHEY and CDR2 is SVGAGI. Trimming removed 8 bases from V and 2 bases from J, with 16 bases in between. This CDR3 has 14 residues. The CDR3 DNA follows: TGTGCCAGCGCTGACAGGGAGGGGACCTACGAGCAGTACTTC. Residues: CASADREGTYEQYF.

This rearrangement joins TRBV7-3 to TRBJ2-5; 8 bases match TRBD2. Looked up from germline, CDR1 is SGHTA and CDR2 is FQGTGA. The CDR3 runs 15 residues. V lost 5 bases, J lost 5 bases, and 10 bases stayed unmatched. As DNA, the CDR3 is TGTGCCAGCAGCCTGGGACTAGGTGTAGGGGAGACCCAGTACTTC. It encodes CASSLGLGVGETQYF.

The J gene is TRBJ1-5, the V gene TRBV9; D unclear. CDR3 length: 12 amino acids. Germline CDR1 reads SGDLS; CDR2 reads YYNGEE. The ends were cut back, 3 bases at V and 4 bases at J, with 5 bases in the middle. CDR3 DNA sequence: TGTGCCAGCAGCGCCGAGAATCAGCCCCAGCATTTT. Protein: CASSAENQPQHF.

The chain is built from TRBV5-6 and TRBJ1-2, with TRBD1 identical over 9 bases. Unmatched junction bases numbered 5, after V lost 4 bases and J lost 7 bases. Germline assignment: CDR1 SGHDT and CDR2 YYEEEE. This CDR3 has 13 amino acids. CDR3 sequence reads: CASSVGQGRGYTF. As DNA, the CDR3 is TGTGCCAGCAGCGTGGGACAGGGACGTGGCTACACCTTC.

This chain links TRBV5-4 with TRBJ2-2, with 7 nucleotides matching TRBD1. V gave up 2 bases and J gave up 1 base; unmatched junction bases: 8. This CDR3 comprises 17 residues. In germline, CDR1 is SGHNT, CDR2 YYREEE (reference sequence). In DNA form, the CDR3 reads TGTGCCAGCAGCTTCACCTCAGGACAGGAGAACACCGGGGAGCTGTTTTTT. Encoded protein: CASSFTSGQENTGELFF.

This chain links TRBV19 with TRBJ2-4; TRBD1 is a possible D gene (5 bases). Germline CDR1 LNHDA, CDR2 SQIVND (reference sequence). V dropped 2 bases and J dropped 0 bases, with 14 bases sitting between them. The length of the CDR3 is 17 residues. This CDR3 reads CASSINGRALAKNIQYF. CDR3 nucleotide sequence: TGTGCCAGTAGTATAAATGGCAGGGCCTTAGCCAAAAACATTCAGTACTTC.

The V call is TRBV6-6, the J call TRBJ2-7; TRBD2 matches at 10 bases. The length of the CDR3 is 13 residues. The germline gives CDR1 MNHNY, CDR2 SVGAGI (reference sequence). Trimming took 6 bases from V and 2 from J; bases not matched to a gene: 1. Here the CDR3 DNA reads TGTGCCAGCAGGCTAGCGGGAGCCTACGAGCAGTACTTC. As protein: CASRLAGAYEQYF.

This CDR3 reads CASSGTGATGYTF. The CDR3 bases are TGCGCCAGCAGTGGGACAGGAGCAACTGGCTACACCTTC. The gene calls are TRBV10-1 and TRBJ1-2; 7 positions match TRBD1. This CDR3 has 13 residues. Per germline, CDR1 WNHNN and CDR2 SYGVQD (reference sequence). With 4 bases clipped from V and 7 bases from J, the junction kept 6 bases outside the gene matches.

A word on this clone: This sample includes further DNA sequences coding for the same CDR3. The CDR3: CASSQGGPYEQYF. The CDR3 nucleotides are TGCGCCAGCAGCCAAGGAGGGCCGTACGAGCAGTACTTC. This chain links TRBV4-1 with TRBJ2-7, with D possibly being TRBD2 (5 bases). The germline V gene has CDR1 MGHRA and CDR2 YSYEKL. The CDR3 totals 13 residues. V lost 1 base, J lost 4 bases, and 8 bases lay in between.

In nucleotides, the CDR3 is TGTGCCAGCAGTGGATCCGGGACAGGGGGCGTATATTATGGCTACACCTTC. Protein sequence: CASSGSGTGGVYYGYTF. V gene TRBV28 combines with J gene TRBJ1-2; 12 bases line up with TRBD1. Trimming cost V 5 bases and J 5 bases; bases outside gene matches: 12. The CDR3 is 17 amino acids. Looked up from germline, CDR1 is MDHEN and CDR2 is SYDVKM.

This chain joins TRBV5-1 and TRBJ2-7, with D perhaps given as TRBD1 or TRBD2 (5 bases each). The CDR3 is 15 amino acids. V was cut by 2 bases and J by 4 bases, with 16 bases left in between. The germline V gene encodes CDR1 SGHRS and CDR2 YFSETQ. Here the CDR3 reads CASSFQTEGRYEQYF. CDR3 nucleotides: TGCGCCAGCAGCTTTCAAACAGAGGGACGTTACGAGCAGTACTTC.

This CDR3 reads CASSIKGTDNTGELFF. In DNA form, the CDR3 reads TGTGCCAGTAGTATTAAAGGGACAGATAACACCGGGGAGCTGTTTTTT. The chain links TRBV19 to TRBJ2-2; 7 bases are a match to TRBD1. The CDR3 is 16 residues long. Trimming at V came to 3 bases and at J to 2 bases, leaving 6 bases not matched to a gene. Germline lookup yields CDR1 LNHDA and CDR2 SQIVND (reference sequence).

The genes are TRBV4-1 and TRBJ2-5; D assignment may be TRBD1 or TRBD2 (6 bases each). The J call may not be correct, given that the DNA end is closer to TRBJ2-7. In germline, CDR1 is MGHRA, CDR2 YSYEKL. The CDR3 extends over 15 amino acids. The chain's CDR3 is CASSQEWGADYEQYF. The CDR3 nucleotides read TGCGCCAGCAGCCAAGAGTGGGGGGCCGACTACGAGCAGTACTTC.

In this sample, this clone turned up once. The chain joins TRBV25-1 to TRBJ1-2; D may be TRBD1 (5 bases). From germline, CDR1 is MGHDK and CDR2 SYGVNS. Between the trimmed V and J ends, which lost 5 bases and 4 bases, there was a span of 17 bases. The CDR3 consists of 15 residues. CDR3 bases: TGTGCCAGCAGTCTACCGGGGCCGCTTAGCTATGGCTACACCTTC. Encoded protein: CASSLPGPLSYGYTF.

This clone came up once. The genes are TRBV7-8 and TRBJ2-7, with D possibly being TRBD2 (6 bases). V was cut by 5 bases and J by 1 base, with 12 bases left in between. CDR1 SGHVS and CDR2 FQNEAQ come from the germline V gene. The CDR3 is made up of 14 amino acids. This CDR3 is CASSREIISYEQYF. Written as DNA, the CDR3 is TGTGCCAGCAGCCGGGAGATCATATCCTACGAGCAGTACTTC.

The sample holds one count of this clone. CDR3 DNA sequence: TGCGCCAGCAGCTTTAGGGCCGCCTTAGCTAACTCCTACGAGCAGTACTTC. The encoded protein is CASSFRAALANSYEQYF. The chain recombines TRBV5-1 with TRBJ2-7, with D uncertain. There are 17 residues in the CDR3. Trimming left V 2 bases short and J 0 bases short, with 18 bases between. Germline loops: CDR1 SGHRS, CDR2 YFSETQ.

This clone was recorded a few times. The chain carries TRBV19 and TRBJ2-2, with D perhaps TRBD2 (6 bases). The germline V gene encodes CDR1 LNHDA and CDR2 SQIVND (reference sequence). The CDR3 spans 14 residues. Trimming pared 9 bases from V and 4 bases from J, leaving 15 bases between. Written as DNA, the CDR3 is TGTGCCAGCACGGGACTGGGAAGCACCGGGGAGCTGTTTTTT. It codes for CASTGLGSTGELFF.

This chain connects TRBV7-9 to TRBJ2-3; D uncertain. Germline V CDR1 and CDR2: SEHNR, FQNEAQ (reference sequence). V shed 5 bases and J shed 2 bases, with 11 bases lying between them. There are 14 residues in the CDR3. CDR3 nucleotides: TGTGCCAGCAGCACAGAACGGTCCACAGATACGCAGTATTTT. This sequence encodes CASSTERSTDTQYF.